These T cell receptor beta chains were read from a single sample in a study of OX40 agonist ivuxolimab in advanced cancers. This table comes from immunoSEQ multiplex PCR, and its TCRdb copy is limited to in-frame clones, with some not included. The data contain tens of thousands of clones, nearly 90% of them seen just once; the ten biggest clones take up 9% to 15%. This specimen consisted of CD4+ or CD8+ T cells sorted from blood, obtained in a trial of the OX40 agonist ivuxolimab. All receptors derive from an adult with an advanced solid tumor such as melanoma, head and neck, liver or kidney cancer. Both conserved end residues are part of each CDR3.

TRBJ1-2 TRBV5-6 CASSAIPGSLDF
TRBJ2-1 TRBV6-6 CASSYGTGINEQFF
TRBJ2-1 TRBV6-1 CASLGSRGHEQFF
TRBJ2-5 TRBV23-1 CASSQSHETQYF
TRBJ2-1 TRBV4-2 CASSQGLETLGEQFF
TRBJ2-3 TRBV6-6 CASSKTTGPHTQYF
TRBJ2-1 TRBV9 CASSVGSGQYNEQFF
TRBJ1-2 TRBV5-6 CASSSYLGGRSYGYTF
TRBJ2-1 TRBV13 CASSSGTSGIYNEQFF
TRBJ1-2 TRBV6-5 CASSYGVANYGYTF
TRBJ2-1 TRBV6-4 CASSATTSGFPNEQFF
TRBJ2-3 TRBV4-2 CASSLPPEPSSTDTQYF
TRBJ1-1 TRBV19 CASSISRTAPGAFF